This TCR beta chain was sequenced for a study of control samples from healthy donors and cancer patients. V lost 2 bases, J lost 13 bases, and 15 bases lay in between. Looked up from germline, CDR1 is ENHRY and CDR2 is SYGVKD. The CDR3 covers 12 residues. Sequencing was performed with immunoSEQ multiplex PCR; in TCRdb, only in-frame clones are kept and a portion is missing. The sample comprises about 150,000 clones, approximately 96% of which are singletons, and around 5.4% rests with the top ten. J is TRBJ2-7 and V is TRBV10-3, with D uncertain. Sequences were obtained from blood. The sequence came from a man aged 40-49 years in good health. DNA for the CDR3: TGTGCCATCAGTGAGCTGACCGAAGTATTTTACTTC. Translated: CAISELTEVFYF.